This T cell receptor (beta chain) was recovered during a study of tumor and adjacent non-tumor tissue in lung cancer. Study-wide context: Patients were aged roughly 31 to 76, roughly 9 men and about five women, stage I to III.

The V gene's germline CDR1 is DFQATT and CDR2 SNEGSKA (reference sequence). The CDR3 has 12 residues. Trimming pared 4 bases from V and 10 bases from J, leaving 17 bases between. Turning to this clonotype: Its antigen is unknown.

Overall study results and limits: Tumor repertoires had a smaller top 100 clone share than normal lung.

No cell sorting was done before RNA was extracted from the tissue. The normal lung tissue was taken more than 3 cm from the tumor edge. Donors were chemotherapy-naive, newly diagnosed lung cancer surgical patients in China, August–late 2014. A modified ARM-PCR protocol with three rounds of nested PCR amplified TCRbeta. TCRdb itself ran the multiplex PCR reads through MiXCR, one entry per CDR3 protein. The sample consists of approximately 100,000 distinct CDR3 sequences, 65% of them appearing once. V is TRBV20-1 and J is TRBJ2-7; D perhaps matches TRBD2 (6 bases). This clonotype was obtained from a man aged 25-45 years with non-small cell lung cancer. Material for sequencing was distant non-tumor lung tissue. CDR3 nucleotides: TGCAGTGCTATGGACTACGGACGCGAACAGTACTTC. Translated: CSAMDYGREQYF.